Listed below are T cell receptor beta chains from one sample, sequenced in a study of T cells in Graves' hyperthyroidism and ophthalmopathy. In TCRdb, the multiplex PCR reads were re-called with MiXCR into one record per CDR3 protein. The sample holds 200,000 to 250,000 distinct CDR3 sequences, approximately 17% seen once. Sequenced: blood. These receptors came from a man in his fifties or sixties with Graves' hyperthyroidism. CDR3s include the opening cysteine and the closing phenylalanine or tryptophan. The D gene is left open where the match is weak. Part of the rows lack a size; the others show once, few, many or a class for expanded clones.

many	TRBV12-3/TRBV12-4	TRBJ1-1	NA	TGTGCCAGCAGTTCCGGTCCATACAGAGAAGCTTTCTTT	CASSSGPYREAFF
NA	TRBV9	TRBJ2-3	NA	TGTGCCAGCAGCGTGGTACCCCACACAGATACGCAGTATTTT	CASSVVPHTDTQYF
many	TRBV20-1	TRBJ2-3	TRBD2	TGCAGTGCCTGGGACTACCTCGAACCCACAGATACGCAGTATTTT	CSAWDYLEPTDTQYF
NA	TRBV12-3/TRBV12-4	TRBJ2-2	NA	TGTGCCAGCAGTTTTTTGGGGCCGGAGACAGGCGGGGAGCTGTTTTTT	CASSFLGPETGGELFF
NA	TRBV7-3	TRBJ1-4	NA	TGTGCCAGCAGCCCCCCCAGTGAAAAACTGTTTTTT	CASSPPSEKLFF
many	TRBV10-3	TRBJ2-5	NA	TGTGCCATCAGTGAGCGGGAAGAGACCCAGTACTTC	CAISEREETQYF
many	TRBV10-3	TRBJ2-7	TRBD1	TGTGCCTCCGGAGAGGGACAGGGAATGTCCTACGAGCAGTACTTC	CASGEGQGMSYEQYF
many	TRBV20-1	TRBJ1-2	NA	TGCAGTGCCGTGGTTAGTGGTTCAGGCTATGGCTACACCTTC	CSAVVSGSGYGYTF
many	TRBV28	TRBJ1-2	TRBD1	TGTGCCAGCAGTATCCGGACAGGAGGCTACACCTTC	CASSIRTGGYTF
once	TRBV7-3	TRBJ2-3	NA	TGTGCCAGCAGCTCATTCGGGCGAGATACGCAGTATTTT	CASSSFGRDTQYF
many	TRBV2	TRBJ1-1	NA	TGTGCCAGCAGGGTCTCGAACACTGAAGCTTTCTTT	CASRVSNTEAFF
NA	TRBV9	TRBJ2-2	TRBD2	TGTGCCAGCAGCGTCCTAGCGGGAGTAGGAACCGGGGAGCTGTTTTTT	CASSVLAGVGTGELFF
many	TRBV2	TRBJ2-2	NA	TGTGCCAGCAGTAAATACACCTACACCGGGGAGCTGTTTTTT	CASSKYTYTGELFF
many	TRBV2	TRBJ2-3	NA	TGTGCCAGCACCTCTAGCAGCATTACGCAGTATTTT	CASTSSSITQYF
NA	TRBV20-1	TRBJ2-5	TRBD2	TGCAGTGCTAGAGGGGAGCGGGAGGGTAACCAAGAGACCCAGTACTTC	CSARGEREGNQETQYF
NA	TRBV6-1	TRBJ1-4	TRBD1	TGTGCCAGCAGTGAATGGGGACAGGGGGCGCAGAATGAAAAACTGTTTTTT	CASSEWGQGAQNEKLFF
many	TRBV5-1	TRBJ2-5	TRBD1	TGCGCCAGCAGATCCCAGGGGGCCCAAGAGACCCAGTACTTC	CASRSQGAQETQYF
NA	TRBV6-1	TRBJ2-1	TRBD2	TGTGCCAGCATCAATGGGGGACTAGCGTTAGGAAATGAGCAGTTCTTC	CASINGGLALGNEQFF
NA	TRBV20-1	TRBJ2-5	NA	TGCAGTGGGCAAAGAGTGGGCGTAAAGGAGACCCAGTACTTC	CSGQRVGVKETQYF
NA	TRBV29-1	TRBJ2-1	NA	TGCAGCGTTGAATTATCTACCGTAGCCCACAATGAGCAGTTCTTC	CSVELSTVAHNEQFF
many	TRBV5-1	TRBJ2-1	TRBD1	TGCGCCAGCAGCCCTTCCGGGACAGGGAGTAATGAGCAGTTCTTC	CASSPSGTGSNEQFF
NA	TRBV11-3	TRBJ2-2	NA	TGTGCCAGCAGCTTATACAGGGCCACGAACACCGGGGAGCTGTTTTTT	CASSLYRATNTGELFF
NA	TRBV20-1	TRBJ2-7	NA	TGCAGTGCTAAGGGACTCTACGAGCAGTACTTC	CSAKGLYEQYF
once	TRBV24-1	TRBJ2-5	NA	TGTGCCACCAGTGACCTAGGTGGGACCCAAGAGACCCAGTACTTC	CATSDLGGTQETQYF
many	TRBV29-1	TRBJ2-2	NA	TGCAGCGTTACAGGGGGAGGGACCGGGGAGCTGTTTTTT	CSVTGGGTGELFF